Described below is a single T cell receptor (beta chain) sequence and its context. V lost 0 bases, J lost 11 bases, and 9 bases stayed unmatched. CDR1 is LGHNA, CDR2 YNFKEQ, per germline. CDR3 length: 14 residues. Followed over time, Seattle patients had been enrolled while infection was active. This entry belongs to a study of blood T cell repertoires in COVID-19. The wider study: The study drew acute and convalescent COVID-19 samples from the United States, Italy and Spain.

The method was immunoSEQ multiplex PCR; TCRdb's version includes in-frame clones alone and lacks a portion of them. Altogether about 200,000 clones are present, roughly 88% being singletons, with the ten largest covering roughly a sixth. V gene TRBV4-2 combines with J gene TRBJ1-1; TRBD1 matches 7 bases. The sample consisted of peripheral blood. The sequence was obtained from a man aged 50 or older with COVID-19, enrolled during active disease. DNA of the CDR3: TGTGCCAGCAGCCAAGATCTGAGAGGACAGGTTGCTTTCTTT. It is translated as CASSQDLRGQVAFF.